Following are 2 T cell receptor beta chains from one sample sequenced in a study of cytomegalovirus exposure and HLA in healthy donors. PCR was performed using 60 Vbeta and 13 Jbeta primers. Sequencing used immunoSEQ multiplex PCR; TCRdb keeps in-frame clones, though not all of them. Of approximately 190,000 clones in the sample, about nine tenths were seen once. Sequenced material: PBMCs. The receptors here all came from a man between 25 and 39 years old in good health and CMV-seronegative.

This clone was seen just once. This chain links TRBV27 with TRBJ2-1; 8 nucleotides agree with TRBD2. CDR1 MNHEY and CDR2 SMNVEV come from the germline V gene (reference sequence). J lost 6 bases, V lost 5 bases, and 9 bases had no gene match. CDR3 length equals 15 residues. CDR3 region: CASSGSGSVGNEQFF. Written as DNA, the CDR3 is TGTGCCAGCAGTGGAAGCGGGAGTGTTGGCAATGAGCAGTTCTTC.

The chain combines TRBV5-6 with TRBJ2-3, with 7 bases matching TRBD1. There are 16 residues in the CDR3. The V segment lost 0 bases and the J segment 3 bases; nucleotides outside the gene matches: 7. Germline V gene sequence: CDR1 SGHDT, CDR2 YYEEEE. The chain's CDR3 is CASSLATGAGTDTQYF. CDR3 DNA sequence: TGTGCCAGCAGCTTGGCTACAGGGGCTGGGACAGATACGCAGTATTTT.